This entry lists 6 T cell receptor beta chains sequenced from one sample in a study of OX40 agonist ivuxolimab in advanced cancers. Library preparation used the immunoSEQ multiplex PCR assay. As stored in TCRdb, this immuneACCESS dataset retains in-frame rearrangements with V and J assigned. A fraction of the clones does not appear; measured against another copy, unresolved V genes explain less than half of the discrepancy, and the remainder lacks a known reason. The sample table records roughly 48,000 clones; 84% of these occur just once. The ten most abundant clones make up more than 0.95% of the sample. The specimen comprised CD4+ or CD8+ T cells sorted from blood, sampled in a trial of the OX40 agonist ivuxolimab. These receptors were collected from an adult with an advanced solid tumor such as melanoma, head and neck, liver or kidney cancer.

This CDR3 reads CASRGNEKLFF. The CDR3 DNA sequence: TGTGCCAGCAGGGGCAATGAAAAACTGTTTTTT. This chain uses TRBV27 with TRBJ1-4; D is unresolved. Germline V gene data show CDR1 as MNHEY and CDR2 as SMNVEV (reference sequence). V was trimmed by 6 bases and J by 5 bases, leaving 4 bases between them. The CDR3 spans 11 residues.

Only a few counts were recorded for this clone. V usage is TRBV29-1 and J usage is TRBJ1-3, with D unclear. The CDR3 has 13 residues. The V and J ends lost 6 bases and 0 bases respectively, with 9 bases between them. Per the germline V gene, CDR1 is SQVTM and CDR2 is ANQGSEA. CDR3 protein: CSVTRSSGNTIYF. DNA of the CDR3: TGCAGCGTCACTAGGAGCTCTGGAAACACCATATATTTT.

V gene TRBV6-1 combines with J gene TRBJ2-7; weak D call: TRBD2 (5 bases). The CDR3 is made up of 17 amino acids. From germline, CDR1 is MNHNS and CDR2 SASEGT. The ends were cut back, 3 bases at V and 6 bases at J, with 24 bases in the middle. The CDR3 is CASSDALRRARVSEQYF. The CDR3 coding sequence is TGTGCCAGCAGTGATGCTCTGCGGCGGGCGAGGGTCTCCGAGCAGTACTTC.

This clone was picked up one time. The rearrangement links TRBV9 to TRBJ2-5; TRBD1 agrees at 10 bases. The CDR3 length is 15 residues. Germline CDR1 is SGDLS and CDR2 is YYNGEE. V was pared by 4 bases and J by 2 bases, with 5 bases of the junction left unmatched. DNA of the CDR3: TGTGCCAGCAGCAAGGACAGGGGGTGGCAAGAGACCCAGTACTTC. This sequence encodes CASSKDRGWQETQYF.

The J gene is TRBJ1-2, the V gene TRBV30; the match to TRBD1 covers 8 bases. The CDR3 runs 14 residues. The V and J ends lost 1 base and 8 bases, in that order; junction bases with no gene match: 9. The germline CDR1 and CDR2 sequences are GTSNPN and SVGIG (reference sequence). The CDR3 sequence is CAWSASDRAGGYTF. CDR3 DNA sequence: TGTGCCTGGAGTGCCTCGGACAGGGCGGGAGGCTACACCTTC.

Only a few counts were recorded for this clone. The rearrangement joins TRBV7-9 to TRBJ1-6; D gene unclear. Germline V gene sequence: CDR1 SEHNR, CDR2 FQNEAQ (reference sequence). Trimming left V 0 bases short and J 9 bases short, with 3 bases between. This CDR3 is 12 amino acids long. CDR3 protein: CASSLASSPLHF. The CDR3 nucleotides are TGTGCCAGCAGCTTAGCCTCTTCACCCCTCCACTTT.